The 28 T cell receptor beta chains presented below share a single source sample, sequenced in a study of shared clonotypes between healthy human individuals (dated by TCRdb to about 2020). The library was built by means of the immunoSEQ multiplex PCR assay. TCRdb re-hosts the immuneACCESS table, in-frame sequences only. Its copies lack some clones; in the studies checked, an unresolved V gene accounts for under half of them, and the cause for the rest is not known. In all, the sample holds around 2,000,000 clones, and roughly 94% of those were seen once. The ten largest make up 0.1% to 0.15% of the sample. The specimen was naive CD4+ T cells sorted from blood. The sample's cell subset or site label is to be understood as: CD45RA+ positively selected. These TCRs come from a man younger than 35 in good health.

The gene calls are TRBV25-1 and TRBJ2-2; 7 bases map to TRBD2. The ends lost 1 base at V and 4 bases at J; junction bases unmatched: 6. Germline V gene sequence: CDR1 MGHDK, CDR2 SYGVNS. The CDR3 is 16 residues long. The CDR3 loop is CASSEWEGAATGELFF. The CDR3 bases are TGTGCCAGCAGTGAATGGGAGGGTGCGGCCACCGGGGAGCTGTTTTTT.

The gene calls are TRBV5-6 and TRBJ2-1; D is uncertain. Germline lookup yields CDR1 SGHDT and CDR2 YYEEEE. V was clipped by 4 bases and J by 8 bases, with 10 bases between them. The CDR3 covers 12 residues. CDR3 amino acids: CASSAAWDEQFF. The CDR3 region has the DNA TGTGCCAGCAGCGCGGCGTGGGATGAGCAGTTCTTC.

J is TRBJ1-5 and V is TRBV6-1, with D hard to call. Per the germline V gene, CDR1 is MNHNS and CDR2 is SASEGT. The V end was cut by 7 bases, the J end by 2 bases, with 9 bases between. The CDR3 extends over 13 amino acids. CDR3 loop: CASTLGRNQPQHF. In DNA, the CDR3 is TGTGCCAGCACGCTGGGCCGCAATCAGCCCCAGCATTTT.

The DNA for the CDR3 is TGCGCCAGCAGCGATCCAGGGGGGGAGCTGTTTTTT. Translating it yields CASSDPGGELFF. This rearrangement joins TRBV5-1 to TRBJ2-2, with D possibly matching TRBD1 (5 bases). This CDR3 contains 12 residues. V was pared by 4 bases and J by 8 bases, with 9 bases between. CDR1 SGHRS and CDR2 YFSETQ come from the germline V gene.

V and J are TRBV5-6 and TRBJ2-7; a possible D gene is TRBD1 (6 bases). The CDR3 is made up of 13 amino acids. With 3 bases removed from V and 5 bases from J, the gap between germline ends came to 12 bases. CDR1 SGHDT and CDR2 YYEEEE come from the germline V gene. CDR3 in amino acids: CASSSGQPHEQYF. CDR3 DNA: TGTGCCAGCAGCTCTGGACAGCCCCACGAGCAGTACTTC.

This chain uses TRBV11-2 with TRBJ1-4; 7 bases align to TRBD1. CDR1 SGHAT and CDR2 FQNNGV come from the germline V gene. The CDR3 length is 16 residues. The J segment lost 4 bases and the V segment lost 7 bases, leaving 12 bases of the junction unmatched. The CDR3 here is CASKLGRGRNNEKLFF. CDR3 nucleotides: TGTGCCAGCAAACTCGGGAGGGGGCGCAATAATGAAAAACTGTTTTTT.

This chain links TRBV12-5 with TRBJ2-1; 8 nucleotides match TRBD1. The germline V gene has CDR1 LGHNT and CDR2 FRNRAP. The junction had 14 bases not matched to a gene; V was cut back by 5 bases and J by 8 bases. The CDR3 covers 16 residues. This chain's CDR3 is CASGPPGTGVGHEQFF. The CDR3 region has the DNA TGTGCTAGTGGTCCGCCCGGGACAGGTGTGGGACATGAGCAGTTCTTC.

The rearrangement joins TRBV6-5 to TRBJ1-2; TRBD1 matches 7 bases. Trimming at V came to 5 bases and at J to 5 bases, leaving 8 bases not matched to a gene. Germline V lookup: CDR1 MNHEY, CDR2 SVGAGI. The CDR3 is 14 amino acids. The CDR3 region has the DNA TGTGCCAGCAGTGGAGGGGGCGCGGTATATGGCTACACCTTC. It encodes CASSGGGAVYGYTF.

This clone has just one count. The chain has TRBV11-3 and TRBJ2-3; 11 nucleotides line up with TRBD2. This CDR3 comprises 14 residues. The V segment lost 5 bases and the J segment 5 bases; nucleotides outside the gene matches: 3. Germline V gene data show CDR1 as SGHNT and CDR2 as YENEEA. The CDR3 sequence: CASSPTSGGDTQYF. CDR3 in DNA: TGTGCCAGCAGCCCTACTAGCGGGGGAGATACGCAGTATTTT.

This sequence joins TRBV5-6 and TRBJ2-5; possible D gene TRBD1, 6 bases. The germline CDR1 and CDR2 sequences are SGHDT and YYEEEE. The CDR3 is 16 amino acids. Trimming removed 3 bases at V and 2 bases at J, with 17 bases between. The CDR3 bases are TGTGCCAGCAGCTCGCCACAGGGAGCCTTTCAAGAGACCCAGTACTTC. It codes for CASSSPQGAFQETQYF.

V gene TRBV29-1 combines with J gene TRBJ2-2; D call uncertain. The CDR3 is made up of 13 amino acids. The germline V and J ends were trimmed by 2 bases and 1 base, with 5 bases remaining between them. Germline V gives CDR1 SQVTM, CDR2 ANQGSEA. This CDR3 reads CSVENRNTGELFF. CDR3 in DNA: TGCAGCGTTGAAAACAGGAACACCGGGGAGCTGTTTTTT.

The chain joins TRBV7-3 to TRBJ2-3; D is possibly TRBD1 (6 bases). The CDR3 is 12 amino acids. The germline V gene has CDR1 SGHTA and CDR2 FQGTGA. Trimming removed 5 bases from V and 5 bases from J, with 8 bases in between. The CDR3 DNA follows: TGTGCCAGCAGCGAACAGGGAGATACGCAGTATTTT. This sequence encodes CASSEQGDTQYF.

The chain links TRBV19 to TRBJ1-5; no clear D. CDR3 length: 11 residues. Trimming pared 0 bases from V and 6 bases from J, leaving 0 bases between. The germline V gene has CDR1 LNHDA and CDR2 SQIVND (reference sequence). The CDR3 here is CASSIDQPQHF. The CDR3 bases are TGTGCCAGTAGTATAGATCAGCCCCAGCATTTT.

The chain combines TRBV2 with TRBJ2-5; 7 positions agree with TRBD1. V dropped 4 bases and J dropped 4; count of bases not matched to a gene: 3. Germline CDR1 SNHLY, CDR2 FYNNEI. This CDR3 has 13 amino acids. The CDR3 sequence is CASSGQGPETQYF. CDR3 in DNA: TGTGCCAGCAGTGGACAGGGTCCAGAGACCCAGTACTTC.

The chain links TRBV2 to TRBJ2-1; D remains ambiguous. The ends were cut back, 6 bases at V and 1 base at J, with 13 bases in the middle. In germline, CDR1 is SNHLY, CDR2 FYNNEI. The CDR3 has 15 amino acids. The CDR3 region is CASRDDVASYNEQFF. The CDR3 nucleotides read TGTGCCAGCAGAGATGACGTTGCTTCCTACAATGAGCAGTTCTTC. The entire variable domain, with the rest obtained from reference TRBV2 and TRBJ2-1, is as follows: EPEVTQTPSHQVTQMGQEVILRCVPISNHLYFYWYRQILGQKVEFLVSFYNNEISEKSEIFDDQFSVERPDGSNFTLKIRSTKLEDSAMYFCASRDDVASYNEQFFGPGTRLTVL.

The DNA of the CDR3 is TGCGCCAGCAGCGGAGTAGGGGGGTCTGGAAACACCATATATTTT. Encoded protein: CASSGVGGSGNTIYF. The chain recombines TRBV10-2 with TRBJ1-3, with a tentative D call TRBD1 (6 bases). Trimming left V 6 bases short and J 1 base short, with 13 bases between. There are 15 residues in the CDR3. Germline-derived CDR1 and CDR2 are WSHSY and SAAADI.

This rearrangement joins TRBV15 to TRBJ1-4; D might be TRBD1 (6 bases). Trimming shortened V by 5 bases and J by 5 bases, and 12 bases separated the two germline ends. The CDR3 loop spans 14 amino acids. Looked up from germline, CDR1 is LNHNV and CDR2 is YYDKDF (reference sequence). The CDR3 bases are TGTGCCACCAGCCGTCGACAGGACAATGAAAAACTGTTTTTT. Protein product: CATSRRQDNEKLFF.

The rearrangement joins TRBV27 to TRBJ2-7, with a tentative D call TRBD2 (6 bases). Germline V lookup: CDR1 MNHEY, CDR2 SMNVEV (reference sequence). V lost 0 bases, J lost 7 bases, and 13 bases lay in between. The CDR3 has 14 amino acids. The CDR3 loop reads CASSLSGGGGEQYF. The CDR3 DNA is TGTGCCAGCAGTTTATCGGGGGGTGGAGGGGAGCAGTACTTC.

The chain recombines TRBV5-4 with TRBJ2-3; 7 bases align to TRBD1. The CDR3 totals 16 residues. Trimming removed 0 bases from V and 0 bases from J; junction bases left unmatched: 4. CDR1 is SGHNT, CDR2 YYREEE, per germline (reference sequence). The CDR3 bases are TGTGCCAGCAGCTTGGACAGGGGAATTAGCACAGATACGCAGTATTTT. Its translation is CASSLDRGISTDTQYF.

The chain recombines TRBV5-1 with TRBJ2-1, with D unresolved. Deletions cut 4 bases from V and 5 bases from J, with 22 bases between. The germline V gene has CDR1 SGHRS and CDR2 YFSETQ. The CDR3 is made up of 17 amino acids. CDR3 loop: CASSPFLPGPKDNEQFF. In nucleotides, the CDR3 is TGCGCCAGCAGCCCGTTTTTGCCGGGTCCAAAGGACAATGAGCAGTTCTTC.

This sequence joins TRBV7-6 and TRBJ2-7; perhaps D is TRBD1 or TRBD2 (5 bases each). V was shortened by 5 bases and J by 2 bases, with 19 bases between the two germline ends. The germline gives CDR1 SGHVS, CDR2 FNYEAQ. There are 16 residues in the CDR3. CDR3 region: CASSIDDPRGAYEQYF. The CDR3 DNA follows: TGTGCCAGCAGCATAGATGACCCCCGAGGGGCCTACGAGCAGTACTTC. The full variable domain, rest sourced from reference TRBV7-6 and TRBJ2-7, is GAGVSQSPRYKVTKRGQDVALRCDPISGHVSLYWYRQALGQGPEFLTYFNYEAQQDKSGLPNDRFSAERPEGSISTLTIQRTEQRDSAMYRCASSIDDPRGAYEQYFGPGTRLTVT.

The chain joins TRBV27 to TRBJ1-2; a weak D match, TRBD1 (5 bases). This CDR3 region has 13 residues. From germline, CDR1 is MNHEY and CDR2 SMNVEV (reference sequence). With 6 bases removed from V and 8 bases from J, the gap between germline ends came to 16 bases. This CDR3 reads CASSQWPGGGYTF. The CDR3 DNA follows: TGTGCCAGCAGCCAATGGCCGGGGGGAGGCTACACCTTC.

This chain joins TRBV5-1 and TRBJ2-3, with 7 bases identical to TRBD1. Trimming took 0 bases from V and 4 from J; bases not matched to a gene: 5. The CDR3 sequence is 15 residues long. The germline CDR1 and CDR2 sequences are SGHRS and YFSETQ. The CDR3: CASSLEGQRSDTQYF. CDR3 DNA: TGCGCCAGCAGCTTGGAGGGACAGAGATCAGATACGCAGTATTTT.

The rearrangement joins TRBV14 to TRBJ2-5; the D gene is possibly TRBD2 (5 bases). This CDR3 region has 16 residues. The V end lost 1 base, the J end lost 1 base, and 13 bases lay between the germline ends. Germline CDR1 reads SGHDN; CDR2 reads FVKESK. In DNA, the CDR3 is TGTGCCAGCAGCCAAGTTGGAGGAATCCTCCAAGAGACCCAGTACTTC. Translated: CASSQVGGILQETQYF.

The rearrangement links TRBV5-1 to TRBJ2-7; 9 bases are shared with TRBD1. Losses at the gene ends were 0 bases for V and 7 bases for J; bases not matched to a gene: 5. Germline loops: CDR1 SGHRS, CDR2 YFSETQ. There are 14 residues in the CDR3. CDR3 in amino acids: CASSLEGTGKEQYF. CDR3 in DNA: TGCGCCAGCAGCTTGGAAGGGACAGGGAAAGAGCAGTACTTC.

V gene TRBV28 combines with J gene TRBJ1-1, with 8 bases that match TRBD1. This CDR3 contains 15 residues. Germline values: CDR1 MDHEN, CDR2 SYDVKM. Trimming at V came to 4 bases and at J to 5 bases, leaving 9 bases not matched to a gene. The CDR3 DNA reads TGTGCCAGCAGTTCTTCAGGGGGCCCTGGGACTGAAGCTTTCTTT. This gives the protein CASSSSGGPGTEAFF.

The rearrangement links TRBV7-9 to TRBJ2-3; 10 bases agree with TRBD2. The CDR3 consists of 18 residues. CDR1 and CDR2 from the germline V gene are SEHNR and FQNEAQ (reference sequence). Unmatched junction bases numbered 6, after V lost 0 bases and J lost 0 bases. CDR3 residues: CASSLAMTSGPSTDTQYF. CDR3 bases: TGTGCCAGCAGCTTAGCGATGACTAGCGGGCCAAGCACAGATACGCAGTATTTT.

CDR3 sequence: CARSFLVRGSQPQHF. In nucleotides, the CDR3 is TGTGCCAGAAGCTTTCTGGTCCGGGGTAGTCAGCCCCAGCATTTT. The V call is TRBV5-3, the J call TRBJ1-5; D call uncertain. TRBV5-3 is an open reading frame whose function is uncertain. Trimming left V 2 bases short and J 6 bases short, with 15 bases between. This CDR3 is 15 amino acids long.